Sequencing of this TCR beta chain was carried out in a study of T cell repertoires in cytomegalovirus infection (dated by TCRdb to 2018 to 2020). Regarding the research as a whole: Donor HLA type was relevant to the analysis, as public TCR beta signatures indicated carriage of CMV infection together with the matching HLA type. On the study overall, not on this receptor specifically: The ex vivo response was dominated by HLA-C-restricted CMV-specific TCR beta clonotypes, and the single most frequent clonotype in two of eight donors was supplied by these HLA-C-restricted clonotypes. In both this cohort and an independent cohort of 352 donors, the cumulative frequency of public TCR beta family members distinguished carriers of CMV infection plus the relevant HLA type.

A distance of 11 bases separates the germline ends of V and J, which lose 4 bases and 1 base respectively. The CDR3 runs 14 amino acids, cysteine and phenylalanine included. The only DNA kept is the CDR3, 42 bases in frame from the first base. A note on this clonotype: The antigen this receptor binds is unknown. No much larger clonotype is one base removed from it; base qualities were not supplied.

Data came from an Illumina HiSeq 1500. TCRdb's own reprocessing of the public reads used fastp at Q25 and MiXCR and kept productive beta chains. Rows with one shared CDR3 protein collapse into an entry with the most common genes and DNA. This sample gives hundreds of thousands of distinct CDR3 sequences in total; roughly 15% of them show up just once. The biggest ten clones account for around 13% of the sample. Material for sequencing was PBMCs. The rearrangement combines TRBV23-1 with TRBJ2-7; the D gene is possibly TRBD1 or TRBD2, with 7 bases matching each. TRBV23-1 is noted as an ORF with a role that remains uncertain. The receptor's source is a human donor in good health (CMV status not recorded). Some clones in this sample may be carry-over from other donors' samples. The nucleotide sequence reads as follows: TGCGCCAGCAGTCGGGGGGGACAGTCCTACGAGCAGTACTTC. This is translated as CASSRGGQSYEQYF.